The clone carrying this T cell receptor (beta chain) was counted ten times or more. This entry belongs to a study of Graves' ophthalmopathy and Graves' hyperthyroidism. The sequenced template was RNA, covering the TCR beta CDR3 region. HTBI primers were employed in first-round RT-PCR, then a second-round multiplex PCR followed. MiXCR, applied by TCRdb to the multiplex PCR reads, yields one record per CDR3 protein. The sample carries roughly 300,000 distinct CDR3 sequences, roughly 17% recorded once. Losses at the gene ends were 6 bases for V and 4 bases for J; bases not matched to a gene: 3. The germline V gene encodes CDR1 SGHTA and CDR2 FQGNSA. This CDR3 comprises 14 residues.

The rearrangement joins TRBV7-2 to TRBJ1-5, with 10 bases aligning to TRBD1. The sample comprised peripheral blood. The clonotype originates from an adult man with Graves' ophthalmopathy. DNA of the CDR3: TGTGCCAGCAGTGACAGGGGGCCTAATCAGCCCCAGCATTTT. Encoded protein: CASSDRGPNQPQHF.